One and the same sample provided the 6 T cell receptor beta chains below, sequenced in a study of T cells in Graves' hyperthyroidism and ophthalmopathy. Regions amplified from RNA transcripts were the TCR beta CDR3 regions. The HTBI primer set was used in a first-round RT-PCR of the TCR CDR3. Each CDR3 protein is one row after TCRdb ran MiXCR on the multiplex PCR reads. This sample has approximately 600,000 distinct CDR3 sequences, with roughly 17% found just once. Source material: blood. The receptors here all came from a woman in her 30s with Graves' hyperthyroidism.

This clonotype turned up a few times. The V call is TRBV5-8, the J call TRBJ1-4; 8 bases fit TRBD1. The CDR3 is 14 amino acids. The J segment lost 5 bases and the V segment lost 9 bases, leaving 9 bases of the junction unmatched. Per the germline V gene, CDR1 is SGHTS and CDR2 is YDEGEE. CDR3 in amino acids: CAIYRDRPNEKLFF. In DNA, the CDR3 is TGTGCCATATACAGGGACAGGCCGAATGAAAAACTGTTTTTT.

This chain uses TRBV7-9 with TRBJ1-1; D possibly corresponds to TRBD1 (6 bases). Trimming took off 5 bases at V and 3 bases at J, with 13 bases between the two ends. This CDR3 region has 14 residues. Looked up from germline, CDR1 is SEHNR and CDR2 is FQNEAQ (reference sequence). For the CDR3, the DNA is TGTGCCAGCAGCCCGGGGGCTTTGGACACTGAAGCTTTCTTT. Translated, it gives CASSPGALDTEAFF.

The sample holds many counts of this clonotype. V usage is TRBV29-1 and J usage is TRBJ2-1, with D perhaps TRBD1 or TRBD2 (5 bases each). Germline loops: CDR1 SQVTM, CDR2 ANQGSEA. V shed 6 bases and J shed 6 bases, with 18 bases lying between them. The CDR3 runs to 14 residues. The CDR3 here is CSVRGRDFINEQFF. CDR3 nucleotides: TGCAGCGTCCGGGGCAGGGATTTCATCAATGAGCAGTTCTTC.

About this clonotype: The junction differs from germline at one of its ends, possibly a read error. The chain joins TRBV20-1 to TRBJ2-3; 9 bases fit TRBD2. CDR1 DFQATT and CDR2 SNEGSKA come from the germline V gene (reference sequence). This CDR3 comprises 15 residues. Written as DNA, the CDR3 is TGCAGTGCTGGAGACCCTAGCGGGGGCACAGATACGCAGTATTTT. Protein sequence: CSAGDPSGGTDTQYF.

The chain couples TRBV18 to TRBJ2-1, with 8 bases that match TRBD1. Germline CDR1 KGHSH, CDR2 LQKENI. The CDR3 is 15 residues long. The junction had 8 bases not matched to a gene; V was cut back by 4 bases and J by 6 bases. The CDR3 DNA reads as TGTGCCAGCTCACAGGGACAGGAGATCCCCAATGAGCAGTTCTTC. The encoded protein is CASSQGQEIPNEQFF.

The chain recombines TRBV6-2 or TRBV6-3 with TRBJ2-2; the match to TRBD2 covers 12 bases. The germline V gene encodes CDR1 MNHEY and CDR2 SVGEGT. The CDR3 covers 19 residues. The J segment lost 5 bases and the V segment lost 0 bases, leaving 10 bases of the junction unmatched. CDR3 protein: CASSYSSTSGSRRTGELFF. The CDR3 nucleotides read TGTGCCAGCAGTTACTCGTCGACTAGCGGGAGTCGTAGGACCGGGGAGCTGTTTTTT.